What follows are 14 T cell receptor beta chains derived from one specimen sequenced in a study of identical twins. TCRdb re-called the 5' RACE reads through MiXCR, storing one row per CDR3 protein. This table holds about 330,000 distinct CDR3 sequences, approximately 13% found once. The same sample was also studied in work on yellow fever vaccine responses in identical twins.

The sequenced sample consisted of CD8+ T cells sorted from blood. Receptors were obtained from a woman aged 18-29 years in good health.

This clonotype was seen a handful of times. The rearrangement uses TRBV28 and TRBJ2-3; no clear D. Trimming removed 3 bases from V and 0 bases from J, with 10 bases in between. This CDR3 is 15 amino acids long. Germline V gene sequence: CDR1 MDHEN, CDR2 SYDVKM. In DNA form, the CDR3 reads TGTGCCAGCAGTTTCGGCAGCCCTAGCACAGATACGCAGTATTTT. It encodes CASSFGSPSTDTQYF.

The CDR3 DNA reads TGTGCCAGCAGCTTAGCCGGGACAGGGATTAGTCAGCCCCAGCATTTT. It yields the protein CASSLAGTGISQPQHF. The genes are TRBV7-9 and TRBJ1-5; 9 bases match TRBD1. V trimming: 0 bases; J trimming: 6 bases; junction bases outside the gene matches: 6. The V gene's germline CDR1 is SEHNR and CDR2 FQNEAQ (reference sequence). The CDR3 runs to 16 residues.

The chain has TRBV7-3 and TRBJ2-1, with D maybe TRBD1 (5 bases). The V and J ends lost 5 bases and 1 base respectively, with 12 bases between them. Germline assignment: CDR1 SGHTA and CDR2 FQGTGA. The CDR3 length is 15 residues. This CDR3 is CASSSGAYSYNEQFF. The CDR3 coding sequence is TGTGCCAGCAGCAGTGGGGCTTATTCCTACAATGAGCAGTTCTTC.

Only a few counts were recorded for this clonotype. This chain connects TRBV24-1 to TRBJ2-2; D call uncertain. There are 16 residues in the CDR3. CDR1 is KGHDR, CDR2 SFDVKD, per germline. Trimming removed 2 bases at V and 2 bases at J, with 11 bases between. CDR3 amino acids: CATSDSRTSNTGELFF. The CDR3 bases are TGTGCCACCAGTGATTCTAGAACAAGTAACACCGGGGAGCTGTTTTTT.

V gene TRBV20-1 combines with J gene TRBJ2-7, with D possibly being TRBD1 or TRBD2 (6 bases each). The V end lost 0 bases, the J end lost 2 bases, and 8 bases lay between the germline ends. Germline-derived CDR1 and CDR2 are DFQATT and SNEGSKA (reference sequence). This CDR3 spans 13 amino acids. The CDR3 reads CSARDGGPYEQYV. CDR3 in DNA: TGCAGTGCTAGAGATGGGGGGCCCTACGAGCAGTACGTC.

There are many counts of this clonotype. J is TRBJ2-7 and V is TRBV12-3 or TRBV12-4; D may be TRBD1 or TRBD2 (6 bases each). V lost 5 bases, J lost 2 bases, and 13 bases lay in between. This CDR3 is 14 amino acids long. The DNA for the CDR3 is TGTGCCAGCAGTCCGGGGGACATCGCCTACGAGCAGTACGTC. It yields the protein CASSPGDIAYEQYV.

This clonotype was observed at least ten times. The genes are TRBV4-1 and TRBJ2-5, with 7 positions matching TRBD1. This CDR3 has 15 amino acids. The germline CDR1 and CDR2 sequences are MGHRA and YSYEKL. Trimming took 0 bases from V and 10 from J; bases not matched to a gene: 11. The CDR3 loop is CASSQDRGLTGIQYF. The CDR3 bases are TGCGCCAGCAGCCAAGATAGGGGGCTAACAGGAATCCAGTACTTC.

This clonotype has a handful of counts. The chain combines TRBV20-1 with TRBJ2-7; possible D gene TRBD2, 5 bases. Trimming removed 6 bases at V and 3 bases at J, with 21 bases between. CDR1 DFQATT and CDR2 SNEGSKA come from the germline V gene (reference sequence). This CDR3 contains 15 residues. CDR3 region: CSAGKFSGNLYEQYV. DNA for the CDR3: TGCAGTGCAGGGAAGTTTTCCGGGAACCTCTACGAGCAGTACGTC.

This clonotype was seen a few times. The CDR3 sequence is CATSPWGLREQFF. The CDR3 DNA follows: TGTGCCACCAGCCCCTGGGGACTGAGGGAGCAGTTCTTC. V is TRBV27 and J is TRBJ2-1; D might be TRBD2 (6 bases). Trimming took off 10 bases at V and 10 bases at J, with 20 bases between the two ends. This CDR3 comprises 13 residues. Germline CDR1 reads MNHEY; CDR2 reads SMNVEV (reference sequence).

This clonotype was seen more than once but under ten times. The rearrangement joins TRBV7-2 to TRBJ1-5; 9 bases map to TRBD1. CDR3 size: 18 residues. Germline V CDR1 and CDR2: SGHTA, FQGNSA. V lost 0 bases and J lost 2; bases outside the gene matches: 8. CDR3: CASSLAGTGFGGNQPQHF. The CDR3 region has the DNA TGTGCCAGCAGCTTAGCCGGGACAGGGTTTGGTGGCAATCAGCCCCAGCATTTT.

This clonotype occurred many times. V and J are TRBV7-8 and TRBJ2-3; TRBD1 aligns across 8 bases. The V segment lost 1 base and the J segment 2 bases; nucleotides outside the gene matches: 8. Germline CDR1 and CDR2: SGHVS and FQNEAQ. The CDR3 totals 17 residues. CDR3 sequence: CASSLVGTGYITDTQYF. The CDR3 nucleotides read TGTGCCAGCAGCTTAGTGGGGACAGGATATATCACAGATACGCAGTATTTT.

Turning to this clonotype: This may stem from a read error, because a much larger clone lies one nucleotide away. The chain combines TRBV12-3 or TRBV12-4 with TRBJ2-1, with D unresolved. There are 12 residues in the CDR3. In nucleotides, the CDR3 is TGTGCCAGCACCGACCTGGGCCATGAGCAGATCTTC. Amino acid sequence: CASTDLGHEQIF.

The chain is built from TRBV6-1 and TRBJ2-5; the D gene is possibly TRBD2 (5 bases). The germline CDR1 and CDR2 sequences are MNHNS and SASEGT. This CDR3 comprises 13 residues. Trimming cost V 3 bases and J 5 bases, with 10 bases left between them. The CDR3 spells CASSDEGLETQYF. CDR3 DNA sequence: TGTGCCAGCAGTGATGAGGGCCTTGAGACCCAGTACTTC.

This chain links TRBV4-1 with TRBJ2-5, with D possibly being TRBD2 (6 bases). V was trimmed by 4 bases and J by 6 bases, leaving 18 bases between them. The V gene's germline CDR1 is MGHRA and CDR2 YSYEKL. The CDR3 runs to 15 residues. Here the CDR3 reads CASSRGGAGGKTQYF. The CDR3 DNA follows: TGCGCCAGCAGCCGGGGCGGGGCAGGTGGAAAGACCCAGTACTTC.